What follows describes a single T cell receptor beta chain. Antigen: not known. The germline gives CDR1 ENHRY, CDR2 SYGVKD. The CDR3 consists of 13 residues. V shed 6 bases and J 2 bases; nucleotides not matched to a gene: 3. This sample is part of a study of PD-1 blockade in mismatch repair-deficient tumors. About the research overall: Patients had fewer than 15 mismatch repair-deficient cancer types and were previously treated and progressing. Study-wide points: Rapid post-treatment expansion, then contraction, generally preceding radiologic response, marked tumor-resident clones.

Mismatch repair deficiency was confirmed in all patients, by PCR or immunohistochemistry. TCRdb's table, derived via immunoSEQ multiplex PCR, lists solely in-frame clones and lacks some. Of around 130,000 clones listed, around nine tenths were seen once; the top ten hold about 11%. The chain joins TRBV10-3 to TRBJ2-7, with 8 bases identical to TRBD1. This TCR came from an adult with mismatch repair-deficient cancer. Sequencing was performed on peripheral blood, taken just over 70 weeks after starting pembrolizumab. The chain's CDR3 is CAIRGDRPYEQYF. Here the CDR3 DNA reads TGTGCCATCAGGGGGGACAGGCCCTACGAGCAGTACTTC.